The 31 T cell receptor beta chains below come from one sample, sequenced in a study of cytomegalovirus exposure and HLA in healthy donors. PCR primers comprised 60 Vbeta and 13 Jbeta primers. The repertoire was sequenced with immunoSEQ multiplex PCR; TCRdb's copy has only in-frame clones and lacks some. The sample contains about 140,000 clones, around 75% of which appear only once. The sequenced material came from PBMCs. The receptor set was obtained from a man aged 35-49 years in good health and CMV-seronegative.

The chain is built from TRBV2 and TRBJ2-3, with TRBD2 matching over 10 bases. The CDR3 totals 17 residues. Germline CDR1 SNHLY, CDR2 FYNNEI. The V segment lost 4 bases and the J segment 6 bases; nucleotides outside the gene matches: 13. The CDR3 protein is CASSVHGVAGGWDTQYF. The CDR3 DNA sequence: TGTGCCAGCAGTGTTCACGGGGTAGCGGGGGGTTGGGATACGCAGTATTTT.

The chain recombines TRBV9 with TRBJ2-1; D might be TRBD1 (6 bases). The CDR3 has 15 residues. The V gene lost 2 bases and the J gene lost 10 bases, with 19 bases spanning the gap. CDR1 is SGDLS and CDR2 is YYNGEE in the germline V gene. The CDR3 DNA sequence: TGTGCCAGCAGCGTGGGGACATCCCCAATACACGAGCAGTTCTTC. Amino acids: CASSVGTSPIHEQFF.

The chain joins TRBV28 to TRBJ2-4, with 9 bases matching TRBD1. Germline V lookup: CDR1 MDHEN, CDR2 SYDVKM. The trim removed 6 bases at V and 4 bases at J, leaving 10 bases unmatched. The CDR3 spans 16 residues. In DNA, the CDR3 is TGTGCCAGCAGCCCAGGACAGGGGTTAGGGAAAAACATTCAGTACTTC. Translating gives CASSPGQGLGKNIQYF.

This chain links TRBV28 with TRBJ1-4, with TRBD1 identical over 9 bases. The J segment lost 3 bases and the V segment lost 6 bases, leaving 5 bases of the junction unmatched. The length of the CDR3 is 15 residues. CDR1 is MDHEN, CDR2 SYDVKM, per germline. The chain's CDR3 is CASRGTGRANEKLFF. The CDR3 DNA sequence: TGTGCCAGCAGGGGGACAGGGCGGGCTAATGAAAAACTGTTTTTT. Variable domain in full (rest from reference TRBV28 and TRBJ1-4): DVKVTQSSRYLVKRTGEKVFLECVQDMDHENMFWYRQDPGLGLRLIYFSYDVKMKEKGDIPEGYSVSREKKERFSLILESASTNQTSMYLCASRGTGRANEKLFFGSGTQLSVL.

The chain has TRBV11-2 and TRBJ2-1; D remains ambiguous. This CDR3 has 17 amino acids. V lost 3 bases to trimming and J lost 2 bases, with 17 bases between them. The germline gives CDR1 SGHAT, CDR2 FQNNGV. This chain's CDR3 is CASSLVSWPPTYNEQFF. The CDR3 bases are TGTGCCAGCAGCTTGGTGTCTTGGCCGCCAACCTACAATGAGCAGTTCTTC.

This chain uses TRBV10-2 with TRBJ2-1; TRBD2 matches 11 bases. With 7 bases clipped from V and 6 bases from J, the junction kept 8 bases outside the gene matches. Germline loops: CDR1 WSHSY, CDR2 SAAADI. CDR3 length: 15 residues. The CDR3 DNA sequence: TGCGCCAGCAATCCGGGACTAGCGGTTACCAATGAGCAGTTCTTC. This gives the protein CASNPGLAVTNEQFF.

The chain recombines TRBV7-6 with TRBJ2-3; TRBD2 matches at 7 bases. In germline, CDR1 is SGHVS, CDR2 FNYEAQ. This CDR3 has 15 residues. The ends lost 5 bases at V and 2 bases at J; junction bases unmatched: 7. The CDR3 sequence is CASSPASGATDTQYF. CDR3 in DNA: TGTGCCAGCAGCCCAGCTAGCGGCGCCACAGATACGCAGTATTTT. Full variable domain (rest looked up from reference TRBV7-6 and TRBJ2-3): GAGVSQSPRYKVTKRGQDVALRCDPISGHVSLYWYRQALGQGPEFLTYFNYEAQQDKSGLPNDRFSAERPEGSISTLTIQRTEQRDSAMYRCASSPASGATDTQYFGPGTRLTVL.

This clone was seen just once. The chain combines TRBV4-1 with TRBJ2-3; TRBD2 might be the D (6 bases). CDR1 is MGHRA, CDR2 YSYEKL, per germline. The CDR3 consists of 15 residues. Trimming took 4 bases from V and 9 from J, leaving 20 bases between them. The CDR3 sequence is CASSRERLGGHTQYF. CDR3 coding DNA: TGCGCCAGCAGCCGAGAGCGACTAGGAGGGCACACGCAGTATTTT.

The J gene is TRBJ1-1, the V gene TRBV21-1. TRBV21-1 is designated a pseudogene. CDR3 length: 18 residues. Here the CDR3 reads CASSKAQSRGDRNTEAFF. Written as DNA, the CDR3 is TGTGCCAGCAGCAAAGCGCAGAGTCGGGGGGATAGGAACACTGAAGCTTTCTTT.

J is TRBJ2-6 and V is TRBV14; possibly TRBD1 for D (5 bases). The CDR3 spans 17 residues. Germline V CDR1 and CDR2: SGHDN, FVKESK. Trimming stripped 4 bases from V and 0 bases from J, with 13 bases between. DNA of the CDR3: TGTGCCAGCAGCCCCCAGGGTTCATACTCTGGGGCCAACGTCCTGACTTTC. This encodes CASSPQGSYSGANVLTF.

The chain recombines TRBV28 with TRBJ2-5, with D possibly TRBD2 on 6 matching bases. The V gene lost 7 bases and the J gene lost 1 base, with 13 bases spanning the gap. Germline V gene sequence: CDR1 MDHEN, CDR2 SYDVKM. The CDR3 extends over 14 amino acids. CDR3 DNA sequence: TGTGCCAGCACCCCACTCGGGGGCCAAGAGACCCAGTACTTC. Translated: CASTPLGGQETQYF. The full variable domain, with the rest looked up from reference TRBV28 and TRBJ2-5, is DVKVTQSSRYLVKRTGEKVFLECVQDMDHENMFWYRQDPGLGLRLIYFSYDVKMKEKGDIPEGYSVSREKKERFSLILESASTNQTSMYLCASTPLGGQETQYFGPGTRLLVL.

This clone was seen a handful of times. The chain joins TRBV7-9 to TRBJ1-2, with a tentative D call TRBD1 (6 bases). CDR1 is SEHNR, CDR2 FQNEAQ, per germline (reference sequence). This CDR3 region has 12 residues. The germline V and J ends were trimmed by 5 bases and 8 bases, with 12 bases remaining between them. The CDR3: CASSGTNLGYTF. The CDR3 bases are TGTGCCAGCAGCGGGACAAACCTAGGCTACACCTTC. The whole variable domain, filled in from reference TRBV7-9 and TRBJ1-2, reads DTGVSQNPRHKITKRGQNVTFRCDPISEHNRLYWYRQTLGQGPEFLTYFQNEAQLEKSRLLSDRFSAERPKGSFSTLEIQRTEQGDSAMYLCASSGTNLGYTFGSGTRLTVV.

The J gene is TRBJ1-3, the V gene TRBV2, with D unresolved. Germline assignment: CDR1 SNHLY and CDR2 FYNNEI. This CDR3 is 14 amino acids long. V was shortened by 5 bases and J by 1 base, with 9 bases between the two germline ends. CDR3 nucleotides: TGTGCCAGCAGTCCTTACTATTCTGGAAACACCATATATTTT. The encoded protein is CASSPYYSGNTIYF.

The chain uses TRBV28 and TRBJ1-5; D remains unclear. Trimming took off 4 bases at V and 6 bases at J, with 7 bases between the two ends. Germline assignment: CDR1 MDHEN and CDR2 SYDVKM. The CDR3 sequence is 12 residues long. CDR3 residues: CASSSSGQPQHF. Written as DNA, the CDR3 is TGTGCCAGCAGTTCCTCCGGTCAGCCCCAGCATTTT.

CDR3 bases: TGTGCCAGCAGGTCGGACAGGGGCACTGAAGCTTTCTTT. Protein product: CASRSDRGTEAFF. V and J are TRBV5-4 and TRBJ1-1; 9 bases map to TRBD1. There are 13 residues in the CDR3. CDR1 is SGHNT, CDR2 YYREEE, per germline (reference sequence). The junction had 3 bases not matched to a gene; V was cut back by 5 bases and J by 4 bases. The full variable domain, rest sourced from reference TRBV5-4 and TRBJ1-1, is ETGVTQSPTHLIKTRGQQVTLRCSSQSGHNTVSWYQQALGQGPQFIFQYYREEENGRGNFPPRFSGLQFPNYSSELNVNALELDDSALYLCASRSDRGTEAFFGQGTRLTVV.

This chain links TRBV13 with TRBJ1-4; D is perhaps TRBD1 (5 bases). The V end lost 4 bases, the J end lost 8 bases, and 20 bases lay between the germline ends. CDR3 size: 16 residues. Looked up from germline, CDR1 is PRHDT and CDR2 is FYEKMQ (reference sequence). The chain's CDR3 is CASSYRDGREGEKLFF. As DNA, the CDR3 is TGTGCCAGCAGCTACAGAGATGGCAGGGAAGGAGAAAAACTGTTTTTT.

The CDR3: CASSYSFWDSPEQYF. The CDR3 nucleotides read TGTGCCAGCAGTTACTCCTTTTGGGACAGCCCCGAGCAGTACTTC. This chain uses TRBV6-6 with TRBJ2-7; 7 bases agree with TRBD1. The CDR3 consists of 15 residues. CDR1 is MNHNY and CDR2 is SVGAGI in the germline V gene (reference sequence). The J segment lost 6 bases and the V segment lost 0 bases, leaving 8 bases of the junction unmatched.

V is TRBV7-9 and J is TRBJ2-4; D uncertain. The CDR3 has 11 residues. The germline V and J ends were trimmed by 5 bases and 4 bases, with 3 bases remaining between them. The V gene's germline CDR1 is SEHNR and CDR2 FQNEAQ (reference sequence). The CDR3: CASSPKNIQYF. Here the CDR3 DNA reads TGTGCCAGCAGCCCTAAAAACATTCAGTACTTC.

The gene calls are TRBV9 and TRBJ1-3, with TRBD1 identical over 9 bases. CDR1 SGDLS and CDR2 YYNGEE come from the germline V gene. The V gene end was trimmed by 4 bases and the J gene end by 2 bases; junction bases not matched to a gene: 7. The CDR3 loop spans 16 amino acids. CDR3 bases: TGTGCCAGCAGCACTACGGACAGGGGAACTGGAAACACCATATATTTT. Protein: CASSTTDRGTGNTIYF.

The genes are TRBV30 and TRBJ2-5; a weak D match, TRBD1 (6 bases). V was pared by 2 bases and J by 3 bases, with 13 bases between. CDR1 is GTSNPN, CDR2 SVGIG, per germline (reference sequence). CDR3 size: 14 residues. CDR3 in amino acids: CAWSKKDREETQYF. CDR3 DNA sequence: TGTGCCTGGAGTAAGAAGGACAGAGAAGAGACCCAGTACTTC. Together with reference TRBV30 and TRBJ2-5, the CDR3 gives the full variable domain: SQTIHQWPATLVQPVGSPLSLECTVEGTSNPNLYWYRQAAGRGLQLLFYSVGIGQISSEVPQNLSASRPQDRQFILSSKKLLLSDSGFYLCAWSKKDREETQYFGPGTRLLVL.

The genes are TRBV19 and TRBJ1-3; no firm D call. The germline CDR1 and CDR2 sequences are LNHDA and SQIVND (reference sequence). The CDR3 extends over 11 amino acids. V was cut by 10 bases and J by 4 bases, with 8 bases left in between. CDR3 residues: CATRGGNTIYF. The CDR3, as DNA: TGTGCCACCCGGGGAGGAAACACCATATATTTT. Using reference TRBV19 and TRBJ1-3 for the parts outside the CDR3, the full variable domain is DGGITQSPKYLFRKEGQNVTLSCEQNLNHDAMYWYRQDPGQGLRLIYYSQIVNDFQKGDIAEGYSVSREKKESFPLTVTSAQKNPTAFYLCATRGGNTIYFGEGSWLTVV.

V usage is TRBV11-2 and J usage is TRBJ1-6; 8 bases are a match to TRBD1. Germline assignment: CDR1 SGHAT and CDR2 FQNNGV. The CDR3 consists of 16 residues. V shed 5 bases, J shed 0 bases, and the junction held 3 bases outside the gene matches. In DNA, the CDR3 is TGTGCCAGCAGCACAACAGGGGGCTCCTATAATTCACCCCTCCACTTT. This encodes CASSTTGGSYNSPLHF.

V gene TRBV2 combines with J gene TRBJ1-5; 9 bases agree with TRBD1. The CDR3 runs to 15 residues. Germline V gene data show CDR1 as SNHLY and CDR2 as FYNNEI. Trimming took 4 bases from V and 5 from J; bases not matched to a gene: 6. The CDR3: CASSVGQGFYQPQHF. The CDR3 coding sequence is TGTGCCAGCAGTGTAGGACAGGGGTTTTATCAGCCCCAGCATTTT.

The chain carries TRBV19 and TRBJ1-5; TRBD1 agrees at 7 bases. CDR1 and CDR2 (germline): LNHDA, SQIVND (reference sequence). The CDR3 is 13 amino acids. Germline trimming cut 8 bases from V and 4 bases from J; bases unmatched to any gene: 5. The CDR3 here is CASGHRGNQPQHF. DNA for the CDR3: TGTGCCAGTGGGCACAGGGGTAATCAGCCCCAGCATTTT.

This clone was recorded once. This rearrangement joins TRBV18 to TRBJ2-7; perhaps TRBD2 as D (6 bases). V lost 6 bases and J 6 bases, leaving 12 bases between the germline ends. The germline V gene encodes CDR1 KGHSH and CDR2 LQKENI. The CDR3 spans 12 residues. The CDR3 spells CASSPQEGEQYF. As DNA, the CDR3 is TGTGCCAGCTCCCCGCAGGAGGGCGAGCAGTACTTC.

The chain links TRBV6-6 to TRBJ1-1; 8 bases match TRBD1. CDR3 length: 12 residues. Germline CDR1 and CDR2: MNHNY and SVGAGI (reference sequence). Trimming at V came to 8 bases and at J to 2 bases, leaving 1 base not matched to a gene. CDR3 coding DNA: TGTGCCAGCGGACAGGGAAACACTGAAGCTTTCTTT. This encodes CASGQGNTEAFF.

The table lists this clone with a count of one. This chain uses TRBV9 with TRBJ1-4; perhaps TRBD1 as D (5 bases). This CDR3 has 16 residues. The germline gives CDR1 SGDLS, CDR2 YYNGEE. Trimming took 4 bases from V and 6 from J, leaving 19 bases between them. The CDR3 DNA reads TGTGCCAGCAGCCCGAGTCTGAGGGGAGGGGATGAAAAACTGTTTTTT. Its translation is CASSPSLRGGDEKLFF.

V usage is TRBV19 and J usage is TRBJ1-6; TRBD1 might be the D (6 bases). The CDR3 spans 14 residues. Per germline, CDR1 LNHDA and CDR2 SQIVND (reference sequence). Trimming stripped 9 bases from V and 8 bases from J, with 17 bases between. The chain's CDR3 is CASNRELNDSPLHF. In DNA form, the CDR3 reads TGTGCCAGCAACAGGGAGCTTAATGATTCACCCCTCCACTTT.

The chain is built from TRBV7-2 and TRBJ1-1, with a weak D call TRBD1 (6 bases). CDR3 size: 16 residues. V shed 1 base and J shed 0 bases, with 12 bases lying between them. Germline CDR1 reads SGHTA; CDR2 reads FQGNSA. The CDR3 DNA follows: TGTGCCAGCAGCTTAGGCCGGACAGCAATGAACACTGAAGCTTTCTTT. Translated, it gives CASSLGRTAMNTEAFF.

This clone has only one observation. The V call is TRBV13, the J call TRBJ1-3, with D possibly matching TRBD1 (6 bases). Trimming took off 8 bases at V and 4 bases at J, with 12 bases between the two ends. The CDR3 is made up of 13 amino acids. CDR1 is PRHDT, CDR2 FYEKMQ, per germline (reference sequence). The CDR3 coding sequence is TGTGCCAGCGGGAGGGGGAAGGGAAACACCATATATTTT. Encoded protein: CASGRGKGNTIYF.

The rearrangement joins TRBV5-1 to TRBJ1-2; D possibly corresponds to TRBD1 (5 bases). The CDR3 extends over 12 amino acids. The germline V gene encodes CDR1 SGHRS and CDR2 YFSETQ. The V end was cut by 3 bases, the J end by 3 bases, with 6 bases between. Written as DNA, the CDR3 is TGCGCCAGCAGCTCGACAGACTATGGCTACACCTTC. Residues: CASSSTDYGYTF.